This TCR beta chain came from a study of cytomegalovirus exposure and HLA in healthy donors. CDR3 size: 15 residues. V was cut by 4 bases and J by 7 bases, with 18 bases left in between. The germline V gene encodes CDR1 SGHDT and CDR2 YYEEEE. Primers: 60 Vbeta forward and 13 Jbeta reverse. Sequencing used immunoSEQ multiplex PCR; TCRdb keeps in-frame clones, though not all of them. The sample holds 100,000 or so clones, 81% seen once. Turning to this clone: As yet, its antigen is unknown.

The study, taken as a whole, reports: According to an earlier analysis, most TCR beta V segments yielded productive rearrangements about 87% or about 30% of the time. By a later analysis, the bulk of CMV-associated TCR beta chains appeared HLA-restricted.

This chain connects TRBV5-6 to TRBJ2-1, with D possibly being TRBD2 (7 bases). The TCR originated in a human donor in good health. The sequenced sample was PBMCs. The CDR3 DNA reads as TGTGCCAGCAGCAACCTGGGAAGGGGGGGGAATGAGCAGTTCTTC. Translated, it gives CASSNLGRGGNEQFF.